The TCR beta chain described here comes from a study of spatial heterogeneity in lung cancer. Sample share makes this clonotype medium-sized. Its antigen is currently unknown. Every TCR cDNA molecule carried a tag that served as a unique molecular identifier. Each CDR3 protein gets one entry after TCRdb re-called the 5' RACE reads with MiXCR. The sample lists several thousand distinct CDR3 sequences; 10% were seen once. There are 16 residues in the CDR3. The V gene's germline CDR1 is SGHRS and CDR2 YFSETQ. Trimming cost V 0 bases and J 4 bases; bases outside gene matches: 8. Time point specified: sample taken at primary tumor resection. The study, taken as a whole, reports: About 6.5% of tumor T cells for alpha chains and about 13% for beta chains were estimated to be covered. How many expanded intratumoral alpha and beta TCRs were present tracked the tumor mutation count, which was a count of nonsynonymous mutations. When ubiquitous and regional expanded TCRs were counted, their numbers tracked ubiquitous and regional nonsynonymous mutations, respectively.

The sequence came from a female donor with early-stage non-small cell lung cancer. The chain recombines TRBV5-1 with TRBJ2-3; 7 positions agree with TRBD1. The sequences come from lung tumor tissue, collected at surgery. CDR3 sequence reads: CASSLAVDRVADTQYF. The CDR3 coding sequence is TGCGCCAGCAGCTTGGCCGTCGACAGGGTCGCAGATACGCAGTATTTT.